This is a list of T cell receptor beta chains from one sample in a study of blood T cells in healthy people across ages. TCRdb independently ran MiXCR on the 5' RACE reads; one entry per CDR3 protein. The data show hundreds of thousands of distinct CDR3 sequences, with 45% to 50% seen just once and 30% to 40% held by the top ten. Sequencing was performed on blood. These receptors came from a woman in her fifties or sixties in good health. CDR3s include the opening cysteine and the closing phenylalanine or tryptophan. The D gene is left open where the match is weak. The size field is filled for only some rows; it gives once, few, many or a size class.

D gene: NA
clone size: NA
J gene: TRBJ1-5
V gene: TRBV15
CDR3 DNA: TGTGCCACCAGCAGTCAAGGACCGGCTCAGCCCCAGCATTTT
CDR3 protein: CATSSQGPAQPQHF

D gene: TRBD2
clone size: NA
J gene: TRBJ2-1
V gene: TRBV7-2
CDR3 DNA: TGTGCCAGCAGCCAACTAGCGGGGATCTACAATGAGCAGTTCTTC
CDR3 protein: CASSQLAGIYNEQFF

D gene: TRBD2
clone size: few
J gene: TRBJ2-2
V gene: TRBV24-1
CDR3 DNA: TGTGCCACCGGCCCCGCGGGAGCCCCGAACACCGGGGAGCTGTTTTTT
CDR3 protein: CATGPAGAPNTGELFF

D gene: NA
clone size: NA
J gene: TRBJ2-7
V gene: TRBV20-1
CDR3 DNA: TGCAATGCGCTCCCAATGTCATACGAGCAGTACTTC
CDR3 protein: CNALPMSYEQYF

D gene: TRBD1
clone size: NA
J gene: TRBJ2-7
V gene: TRBV3-1
CDR3 DNA: TGTGCCAGCAGCCAAGGGTTGCGTCGTAAGGGACAGACCTACGAGCAGTACTTC
CDR3 protein: CASSQGLRRKGQTYEQYF

D gene: NA
clone size: few
J gene: TRBJ1-1
V gene: TRBV29-1
CDR3 DNA: TGCAGCGTTGAAGGGAAGACTGAAGCTTTCTTT
CDR3 protein: CSVEGKTEAFF

D gene: NA
clone size: NA
J gene: TRBJ2-7
V gene: TRBV20-1
CDR3 DNA: TGCAGTGCTCGGGACTGGCAGTACGAGCAGTACTTC
CDR3 protein: CSARDWQYEQYF

D gene: TRBD1
clone size: few
J gene: TRBJ2-7
V gene: TRBV7-9
CDR3 DNA: TGTGCCAGCAGCTCGACAGGGGTCTACGAGCAGTACTTC
CDR3 protein: CASSSTGVYEQYF

D gene: NA
clone size: NA
J gene: TRBJ2-5
V gene: TRBV28
CDR3 DNA: TGTGCCACCTTGCGTTGGGGCCCTTACAATGAGCAGTACTTC
CDR3 protein: CATLRWGPYNEQYF

D gene: NA
clone size: NA
J gene: TRBJ2-3
V gene: TRBV9
CDR3 DNA: TGTGCCAGCAGCGCCAAGGGGCGGTTCATTACAGATACGCAGTATTTT
CDR3 protein: CASSAKGRFITDTQYF

D gene: TRBD1
clone size: few
J gene: TRBJ2-5
V gene: TRBV10-3
CDR3 DNA: TGTGCCACCTCTGGGACAGATCAGCCGGGTGAGCAGTACTTC
CDR3 protein: CATSGTDQPGEQYF

D gene: TRBD2
clone size: few
J gene: TRBJ2-7
V gene: TRBV9
CDR3 DNA: TGTGCCAGCAGTGACTCTCCTAGCGGGAGCTCCTACGAGCAGTACTTC
CDR3 protein: CASSDSPSGSSYEQYF

D gene: TRBD1
clone size: NA
J gene: TRBJ2-7
V gene: TRBV11-1
CDR3 DNA: TGTGCCAGCAGCTTAATCGGGGACAGCTCCTACGAGCAGTACTTC
CDR3 protein: CASSLIGDSSYEQYF

D gene: NA
clone size: NA
J gene: TRBJ1-5
V gene: TRBV20-1
CDR3 DNA: TGCAGTGCTAGGCCCAGGCGGGGCAATCAGCCCCAGCATTTT
CDR3 protein: CSARPRRGNQPQHF

D gene: NA
clone size: once
J gene: TRBJ2-4
V gene: TRBV5-6
CDR3 DNA: TGTGCCAGCAGCCGGGGGGCAGGGGCGAGCATTCAGTACTTC
CDR3 protein: CASSRGAGASIQYF

D gene: TRBD2
clone size: NA
J gene: TRBJ2-2
V gene: TRBV7-6
CDR3 DNA: TGTGCCAGCAGCTTAGCTAGCGGGAGAGTTACCGGGGAGCTGTTTTTT
CDR3 protein: CASSLASGRVTGELFF

D gene: TRBD2
clone size: NA
J gene: TRBJ2-7
V gene: TRBV3-1
CDR3 DNA: TGTGCCAGCAGCCAAGTGCCTAGCGGGATCTACGAGCAGTACTTC
CDR3 protein: CASSQVPSGIYEQYF

D gene: NA
clone size: few
J gene: TRBJ1-2
V gene: TRBV19
CDR3 DNA: TGTGCCAGTAGTATAGAAGGACGGACCTATGGCTACACCTTC
CDR3 protein: CASSIEGRTYGYTF

D gene: TRBD1
clone size: NA
J gene: TRBJ1-6
V gene: TRBV20-1
CDR3 DNA: TGCAGTGCGTCTCCGGGACAGAATAATTCACCCCTCCACTTT
CDR3 protein: CSASPGQNNSPLHF

D gene: TRBD2
clone size: NA
J gene: TRBJ2-1
V gene: TRBV7-2
CDR3 DNA: TGTGCCAGCAGCTACCACCGGGGGGAGGTCTACAATAAGCAGTTCTTC
CDR3 protein: CASSYHRGEVYNKQFF

D gene: NA
clone size: few
J gene: TRBJ2-5
V gene: TRBV6-6
CDR3 DNA: TGTGCCAGCAGTTACCAGGAAGAGACCCAGTACTTC
CDR3 protein: CASSYQEETQYF

D gene: NA
clone size: NA
J gene: TRBJ1-5
V gene: TRBV28
CDR3 DNA: TGTGCCAGCATCCAAAGGGGTAGCAGGGGCGGAAATCAGCCCCAGCATTTT
CDR3 protein: CASIQRGSRGGNQPQHF

D gene: TRBD1
clone size: NA
J gene: TRBJ1-2
V gene: TRBV20-1
CDR3 DNA: TGCAGTGCTAGCGGGGGCAGGGGGGGAGCTAACTATGGCTACACCTTC
CDR3 protein: CSASGGRGGANYGYTF

D gene: TRBD2
clone size: NA
J gene: TRBJ2-7
V gene: TRBV20-1
CDR3 DNA: TGCAGTGCTAGTTATTTAGCGGGAGTTAATGAGCAGTACTTC
CDR3 protein: CSASYLAGVNEQYF

D gene: TRBD1
clone size: NA
J gene: TRBJ2-1
V gene: TRBV27
CDR3 DNA: TGTGCCAGCAGTTTACTACAGGGGAGCCACAATGAGCAGTTCTTC
CDR3 protein: CASSLLQGSHNEQFF

D gene: NA
clone size: few
J gene: TRBJ1-2
V gene: TRBV4-3
CDR3 DNA: TGCGCCAGCAGCCAAGACCCGTACAGTAACTATGGCTACACCTTC
CDR3 protein: CASSQDPYSNYGYTF

D gene: TRBD2
clone size: NA
J gene: TRBJ2-1
V gene: TRBV5-1
CDR3 DNA: TGCGCCAGCGGCCTAGCGGGAGAACACAATGAGCAGTTCTTC
CDR3 protein: CASGLAGEHNEQFF